This T cell receptor (beta chain) was sequenced in a study of blood T cell repertoires in COVID-19. Study in general: PBMCs, B-cell-depleted T cells, or T cells were the source of the cDNA or gDNA that made up the material.

In the authors' methods: Estimation of nucleated cell counts relied on the amplification of reference gene primers. Repertoires were generated with immunoSEQ multiplex PCR, while TCRdb's copy carries only in-frame clones and drops some. The V and J calls and the clone size are those of that table, but D and trimming were determined from the DNA. The sample lists hundreds of thousands of clones, approximately 85% occurring once. This CDR3 contains 18 residues. V lost 11 bases and J 0 bases, leaving 26 bases between the germline ends. Germline CDR1 is PRHDT and CDR2 is FYEKMQ (reference sequence). This clone came up once.

The sequenced sample consisted of peripheral blood. The chain carries TRBV13 and TRBJ2-1; D perhaps matches TRBD1 (7 bases). The TCR comes from a middle-aged man with active or convalescent COVID-19. CDR3 coding DNA: TGTGCCGGACAGGATTTCGGGACTGAAAGACGCTCCTACAATGAGCAGTTCTTC. It is translated as CAGQDFGTERRSYNEQFF. Looking up the rest from reference TRBV13 and TRBJ2-1 gives the full variable domain: AAGVIQSPRHLIKEKRETATLKCYPIPRHDTVYWYQQGPGQDPQFLISFYEKMQSDKGSIPDRFSAQQFSDYHSELNMSSLELGDSALYFCAGQDFGTERRSYNEQFFGPGTRLTVL.